These 5 T cell receptor beta chains originate from one sample sequenced in a study of CD8+ T cells in alopecia areata. cDNA serving as the sequencing template came from extracted, reverse transcribed RNA. Libraries were prepared by immunoSEQ multiplex PCR; TCRdb keeps only in-frame clonotypes and omits some of them. This repertoire shows 270,000 or so clones, nearly 60% found once; its top ten account for 1.8%. The treatment denotes: oral pan-JAK inhibitor, 5-10 mg twice daily. The sample consisted of CD4+ T cells sorted from blood, taken at week 24, from a patient treated with tofacitinib. Receptors originate from a human donor with alopecia areata.

The V and J genes are TRBV6-6 and TRBJ1-5, with D maybe TRBD1 (5 bases). Germline V gives CDR1 MNHNY, CDR2 SVGAGI (reference sequence). V was cut by 0 bases and J by 5 bases, with 5 bases left in between. The CDR3 consists of 13 residues. CDR3 in DNA: TGTGCCAGCAGTTACTCGACAGATCAGCCCCAGCATTTT. Residues: CASSYSTDQPQHF.

This clone occurred once. The genes are TRBV9 and TRBJ2-3; D ambiguous. The CDR3 covers 15 residues. V was trimmed by 4 bases and J by 0 bases, leaving 12 bases between them. CDR1 is SGDLS and CDR2 is YYNGEE in the germline V gene. CDR3 residues: CASSPGDGSTDTQYF. CDR3 nucleotides: TGTGCCAGCAGCCCCGGTGACGGCAGCACAGATACGCAGTATTTT.

J is TRBJ2-7 and V is TRBV7-8; TRBD1 agrees at 9 bases. V dropped 5 bases and J dropped 4; count of bases not matched to a gene: 6. Germline loops: CDR1 SGHVS, CDR2 FQNEAQ. The CDR3 is 14 residues long. CDR3 loop: CASSPSGQGYEQYF. The DNA of the CDR3 is TGTGCCAGCAGCCCCTCGGGACAGGGTTACGAGCAGTACTTC.

As concerns this clone: This sample includes further DNA sequences coding for the same CDR3. The rearrangement joins TRBV2 to TRBJ2-7; tentatively, D is TRBD1 (5 bases). This CDR3 contains 14 residues. V lost 2 bases and J lost 2, with 10 bases in between. Germline V gene lookup returns CDR1 SNHLY and CDR2 FYNNEI. The CDR3 coding sequence is TGTGCCAGCAGTGAACAGGGCACAACCTACGAGCAGTACTTC. This gives the protein CASSEQGTTYEQYF.

The chain couples TRBV6-5 to TRBJ2-1; TRBD1 matches at 9 bases. The CDR3 loop spans 14 amino acids. Trimming removed 6 bases from V and 4 bases from J; junction bases left unmatched: 4. Per germline, CDR1 MNHEY and CDR2 SVGAGI. The CDR3 DNA is TGTGCCAGCAGCTCGGACAGGGGATACAATGAGCAGTTCTTC. Its protein is CASSSDRGYNEQFF.